This TCR beta chain was obtained from a study of T cell responses to AZD1222 COVID-19 vaccine. Regarding this clone: Its antigen remains unknown.

Broader study findings: Vaccine-related CD4 TCRs covered spike, predominating at 160-218 and 743-854. Sampled repertoires all dated from after the peak T cell response. Once two AZD1222 doses were given, Spike-specific TCR breadth and depth went up.

Germline V CDR1 and CDR2: SGDLS, YYNGEE. This CDR3 has 15 amino acids. The ends were cut back, 0 bases at V and 5 bases at J, with 13 bases in the middle. Sequencing used immunoSEQ multiplex PCR; TCRdb keeps in-frame clones, though not all of them. Among just over 60,000 clones listed, roughly 80% were seen once. This chain connects TRBV9 to TRBJ2-3; D is perhaps TRBD2 (6 bases). Sequencing was performed on peripheral blood, taken on day 0 of AZD1222 vaccination. The sequence came from an adult in good health. The CDR3 reads CASSVDRSGGDTQYF. CDR3 DNA sequence: TGTGCCAGCAGCGTAGATCGATCCGGGGGAGATACGCAGTATTTT.